Listed here is a single T cell receptor (beta chain). Antigen specificity is unknown. These data belong to a study of T cell repertoires in cytomegalovirus infection. Overall study context: It was recently identified HLA-C-restricted and well-studied HLA-B-restricted CMV epitopes that the study used.

Trimming stripped 2 bases from V and 8 bases from J, with 18 bases between. Germline-derived CDR1 and CDR2 are MDHEN and SYDVKM. The CDR3 runs to 15 residues. TCRdb re-called the reads through MiXCR, storing one row per CDR3 protein. The sample lists roughly 700,000 distinct CDR3 sequences, around 30% occurring once. Here the sequenced sample was cultured PBMCs, taken from culture after CMV antigen stimulation. The TCR sequence derives from a human donor in good health (CMV status not recorded). Some clones in this sample may be carry-over from other donors' samples. This chain connects TRBV28 to TRBJ1-1; weak D call: TRBD1 (6 bases). In DNA form, the CDR3 reads TGTGCCAGCAGTTTAGTCTTTGGGGGCCTAGGGGAAGCTTTCTTT. Translated, it gives CASSLVFGGLGEAFF.